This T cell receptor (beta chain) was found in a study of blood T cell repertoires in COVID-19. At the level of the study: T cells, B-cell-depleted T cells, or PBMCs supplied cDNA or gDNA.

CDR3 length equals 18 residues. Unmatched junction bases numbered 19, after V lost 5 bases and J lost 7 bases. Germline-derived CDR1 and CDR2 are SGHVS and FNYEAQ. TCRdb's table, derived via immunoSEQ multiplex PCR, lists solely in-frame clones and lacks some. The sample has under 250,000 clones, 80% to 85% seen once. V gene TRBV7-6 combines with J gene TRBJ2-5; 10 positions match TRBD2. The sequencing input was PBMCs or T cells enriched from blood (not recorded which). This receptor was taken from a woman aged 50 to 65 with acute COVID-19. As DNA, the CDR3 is TGTGCCAGCAGCGACAAGGTCCCTAGCGGGGGCTACAGGGGGACCCAGTACTTC. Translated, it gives CASSDKVPSGGYRGTQYF.